A single sample gave rise to the 25 T cell receptor beta chains below, sequenced in a study of blood T cells in healthy people across ages. Primed by a sample-barcoded 5' primer and a J-beta primer mix, a second PCR proceeded for roughly 6 to 12 cycles. A single record per CDR3 protein comes from TCRdb applying MiXCR to the 5' RACE reads. Among approximately 800,000 distinct CDR3 sequences listed, around 25% were seen once. The same sample was also studied in work on T cells of mothers and their children.

The sample consisted of blood. These receptors originate from a boy aged 5-17 years in good health.

This clonotype appeared a few times. The rearrangement links TRBV3-1 to TRBJ1-6; 8 bases are shared with TRBD1. J gave up 10 bases and V 4 bases, and 9 bases lay outside the gene matches. CDR3 length: 15 residues. In germline, CDR1 is LGHDT, CDR2 YNNKEL (reference sequence). In DNA, the CDR3 is TGTGCCAGCAGCCTCCGACAGGGGAGGGGATCACCCCTCCACTTT. It translates to CASSLRQGRGSPLHF.

The V call is TRBV3-1, the J call TRBJ1-4; D might be TRBD1 (5 bases). Germline CDR1 is LGHDT and CDR2 is YNNKEL (reference sequence). The CDR3 is made up of 15 amino acids. The germline V and J ends were trimmed by 1 base and 5 bases, with 11 bases remaining between them. In DNA, the CDR3 is TGTGCCAGCAGCCAAGGGGGGGGAATCAATGAAAAACTGTTTTTT. It yields the protein CASSQGGGINEKLFF. Variable domain in full (rest from reference TRBV3-1 and TRBJ1-4): DTAVSQTPKYLVTQMGNDKSIKCEQNLGHDTMYWYKQDSKKFLKIMFSYNNKELIINETVPNRFSPKSPDKAHLNLHINSLELGDSAVYFCASSQGGGINEKLFFGSGTQLSVL.

The table lists this clonotype with a few counts. The CDR3 sequence is CASRVGREFGDEQFF. CDR3 DNA: TGTGCCAGCAGGGTGGGCAGGGAGTTTGGCGATGAGCAGTTCTTC. This sequence joins TRBV27 and TRBJ2-1; D tentatively reads TRBD1 or TRBD2 (5 bases each). The CDR3 loop spans 15 amino acids. CDR1 and CDR2 from the germline V gene are MNHEY and SMNVEV (reference sequence). V was cut by 6 bases and J by 8 bases, with 20 bases left in between.

The rearrangement links TRBV27 to TRBJ2-5; D tentatively fits TRBD1 or TRBD2 (5 bases each). The CDR3 is made up of 15 amino acids. Trimming took 8 bases from V and 4 from J, leaving 20 bases between them. Germline assignment: CDR1 MNHEY and CDR2 SMNVEV (reference sequence). CDR3 nucleotides: TGTGCCAGCGCCGGGACCCCGGGCGTATTAGAGACCCAGTACTTC. Translating gives CASAGTPGVLETQYF.

This clonotype was picked up many times. The gene calls are TRBV6-5 and TRBJ2-2; the D is unclear. Between the trimmed V and J ends, which lost 2 bases and 3 bases, there was a span of 7 bases. There are 14 residues in the CDR3. Looked up from germline, CDR1 is MNHEY and CDR2 is SVGAGI. The CDR3 DNA sequence: TGTGCCAGCAGTTACACCCAGTACACCGGGGAGCTGTTTTTT. Translated: CASSYTQYTGELFF.

This clonotype was seen more than once but under ten times. V usage is TRBV7-9 and J usage is TRBJ2-5, with TRBD1 matching 9 bases. The length of the CDR3 is 16 residues. Germline-derived CDR1 and CDR2 are SEHNR and FQNEAQ (reference sequence). V gave up 5 bases and J gave up 2 bases; unmatched junction bases: 9. The CDR3: CASSPTPGTGQETQYF. For the CDR3, the DNA is TGTGCCAGCAGCCCGACCCCCGGGACAGGGCAAGAGACCCAGTACTTC.

This sequence joins TRBV12-3 or TRBV12-4 and TRBJ1-4, with 9 bases lining up with TRBD1. V gave up 11 bases and J gave up 8 bases; unmatched junction bases: 9. The CDR3 consists of 13 residues. This CDR3 reads CAGTMGTGEKLFF. Written as DNA, the CDR3 is TGTGCCGGCACCATGGGGACAGGGGAAAAACTGTTTTTT.

This rearrangement joins TRBV5-1 to TRBJ1-2, with TRBD1 matching over 7 bases. Germline V gene data show CDR1 as SGHRS and CDR2 as YFSETQ. Unmatched junction bases numbered 5, after V lost 3 bases and J lost 9 bases. The CDR3 consists of 12 residues. The CDR3 sequence is CASSWGDRSYTF. CDR3 coding DNA: TGCGCCAGCAGCTGGGGGGACAGAAGCTACACCTTC.

The chain is built from TRBV29-1 and TRBJ1-3; possible D gene TRBD1, 6 bases. The germline V gene encodes CDR1 SQVTM and CDR2 ANQGSEA. Trimming took off 4 bases at V and 1 base at J, with 8 bases between the two ends. The CDR3 has 13 residues. The CDR3 region is CSVGQGSGNTIYF. The CDR3, as DNA: TGCAGCGTTGGGCAGGGGTCTGGAAACACCATATATTTT.

The rearrangement uses TRBV9 and TRBJ2-7; D is possibly TRBD1 or TRBD2 (5 bases each). The CDR3 contains 14 residues. The V end lost 2 bases, the J end lost 1 base, and 10 bases lay between the germline ends. Germline V gives CDR1 SGDLS, CDR2 YYNGEE. CDR3: CASSVGTNSYEQYF. CDR3 DNA sequence: TGTGCCAGCAGCGTGGGGACCAATTCCTACGAGCAGTACTTC.

J is TRBJ2-5 and V is TRBV20-1; maybe TRBD2 (6 bases). With 0 bases removed from V and 5 bases from J, the gap between germline ends came to 10 bases. This CDR3 has 13 amino acids. The germline gives CDR1 DFQATT, CDR2 SNEGSKA (reference sequence). CDR3 region: CSARDLAGETQYF. CDR3 in DNA: TGCAGTGCTAGAGATCTCGCGGGGGAGACCCAGTACTTC.

In this sample, this clonotype turned up a few times. V gene TRBV20-1 combines with J gene TRBJ2-1; 12 positions match TRBD2. The V gene end was trimmed by 4 bases and the J gene end by 4 bases; junction bases not matched to a gene: 5. The germline V gene encodes CDR1 DFQATT and CDR2 SNEGSKA (reference sequence). The CDR3 runs to 15 residues. CDR3 residues: CSATTSGGPYNEQFF. CDR3 sequence (DNA): TGCAGTGCTACGACTAGCGGGGGCCCGTACAATGAGCAGTTCTTC.

V usage is TRBV5-5 and J usage is TRBJ2-3, with 7 bases fitting TRBD1. The CDR3 spans 16 residues. V lost 5 bases to trimming and J lost 6 bases; unmatched junction nucleotides: 15. Germline V gives CDR1 SGHKS, CDR2 YYEKEE (reference sequence). DNA for the CDR3: TGTGCCAGCAGTTGGACCGGGACAGCAACCAGGGATACGCAGTATTTT. Its protein product is CASSWTGTATRDTQYF.

The chain couples TRBV12-3 or TRBV12-4 to TRBJ2-3; TRBD1 is a possible D gene (5 bases). The CDR3 is 13 residues long. With 5 bases removed from V and 6 bases from J, the gap between germline ends came to 12 bases. The CDR3 DNA reads TGTGCCAGCAGTAAGGACACCTCGGATACGCAGTATTTT. This translates into CASSKDTSDTQYF.

This chain joins TRBV5-1 and TRBJ1-1, with D perhaps TRBD1 (5 bases). Germline CDR1 SGHRS, CDR2 YFSETQ. This CDR3 has 14 amino acids. V lost 2 bases and J 1 base, leaving 9 bases between the germline ends. This CDR3 reads CASSFRGENTEAFF. DNA of the CDR3: TGCGCCAGCAGCTTCCGGGGGGAGAACACTGAAGCTTTCTTT.

This clonotype has a handful of counts. The chain employs TRBV4-1 and TRBJ2-5; perhaps D is TRBD1 or TRBD2 (5 bases each). Matching the DNA end better, TRBJ2-1 makes the J call doubtful. Germline CDR1 reads MGHRA; CDR2 reads YSYEKL. The CDR3 contains 15 residues. DNA for the CDR3: TGCGCCAGCAGCCAAGGTCCGGGACGGAACAATGAGCAGTTCTTC. Its protein is CASSQGPGRNNEQFF.

The chain combines TRBV10-1 with TRBJ2-1; D unresolved. The CDR3 is 9 residues long. CDR1 and CDR2 (germline): WNHNN, SYGVQD (reference sequence). Trimming took off 3 bases at V and 15 bases at J, with 6 bases between the two ends. CDR3 loop: CASSELWFF. Here the CDR3 DNA reads TGCGCCAGCAGTGAATTATGGTTCTTC.

The chain is built from TRBV29-1 and TRBJ2-5; the match to TRBD2 covers 10 bases. The J call could be wrong; TRBJ2-1 is a better fit for the DNA end. The CDR3 covers 16 residues. In germline, CDR1 is SQVTM, CDR2 ANQGSEA. CDR3 loop: CSCRGSGGFTYNEQFF. In DNA form, the CDR3 reads TGCAGCTGTCGGGGTAGCGGGGGGTTCACCTACAATGAGCAGTTCTTC.

This clonotype was observed a handful of times. The genes are TRBV7-2 and TRBJ2-7; TRBD1 agrees at 7 bases. V trimming: 6 bases; J trimming: 2 bases; junction bases outside the gene matches: 13. CDR3 length: 16 amino acids. Germline CDR1 SGHTA, CDR2 FQGNSA. CDR3 nucleotides: TGTGCCAGCAGTCCATCACCCGACAGGGATACCTACGAGCAGTACTTC. Amino acid sequence: CASSPSPDRDTYEQYF.

The CDR3 region has the DNA TGTGCCAGCAGCCTAGAGACGGTCTCCTACGAGCAGTACTTC. Its translation: CASSLETVSYEQYF. The rearrangement joins TRBV6-6 to TRBJ2-7; D is ambiguous. Per germline, CDR1 MNHNY and CDR2 SVGAGI (reference sequence). Trimming took off 6 bases at V and 0 bases at J, with 12 bases between the two ends. This CDR3 has 14 amino acids.

V is TRBV30 and J is TRBJ2-1, with 9 bases that match TRBD2. The J call may not be correct, given that the DNA end is closer to TRBJ2-7. This CDR3 contains 16 residues. Germline V lookup: CDR1 GTSNPN, CDR2 SVGIG (reference sequence). CDR3: CAWSVPSGGTPRAQYF. CDR3 DNA sequence: TGTGCCTGGAGTGTACCCAGCGGGGGGACTCCTAGGGCGCAGTACTTC.

The gene calls are TRBV14 and TRBJ2-7; the match to TRBD2 covers 15 bases. The length of the CDR3 is 14 residues. Germline CDR1 SGHDN, CDR2 FVKESK. The ends lost 5 bases at V and 10 bases at J; junction bases unmatched: 6. The CDR3 here is CASSKGLAGGQQYF. In DNA form, the CDR3 reads TGTGCCAGCAGCAAAGGACTAGCGGGGGGGCAACAGTACTTC.

This clonotype occurred a few times. The CDR3 DNA follows: TGTGCCAGCAGTTTAAAGGCAGCAGAGACCCAGTACTTC. As protein: CASSLKAAETQYF. The chain couples TRBV27 to TRBJ2-5; D remains unclear. V was clipped by 2 bases and J by 4 bases, with 8 bases between them. Germline loops: CDR1 MNHEY, CDR2 SMNVEV (reference sequence). The CDR3 is made up of 13 amino acids.

There are a few counts of this clonotype. The V call is TRBV5-1, the J call TRBJ1-1; weak D call: TRBD1 (6 bases). Germline CDR1 SGHRS, CDR2 YFSETQ. The CDR3 extends over 14 amino acids. V was pared by 1 base and J by 10 bases, with 17 bases between. The chain's CDR3 is CASSLSRQGRRAFF. CDR3 in DNA: TGCGCCAGCAGCTTGTCCCGCCAGGGGAGGAGAGCTTTCTTT.

The J gene is TRBJ2-3, the V gene TRBV28; TRBD1 matches 9 bases. The germline gives CDR1 MDHEN, CDR2 SYDVKM. The CDR3 is 20 amino acids. The junction had 19 bases not matched to a gene; V was cut back by 6 bases and J by 0 bases. This chain's CDR3 is CASRWSWDRDLPPSTDTQYF. In DNA, the CDR3 is TGTGCCAGCAGATGGAGTTGGGACAGGGATCTTCCGCCTAGCACAGATACGCAGTATTTT.